One sample yielded the 25 T cell receptor beta chains listed below, sequenced in a study of T-cell memory formation after mild COVID-19. TCRdb itself ran the 5' RACE reads through MiXCR, one entry per CDR3 protein. The sample lists about 260,000 distinct CDR3 sequences, around 8% occurring once. The sample comprised PBMCs or a T cell subset sorted from them (not recorded which). The receptors come from a young man who had mild COVID-19 (a few samples of this study predate the infection). Cell type and time point are not known.

In this sample, this clonotype turned up a few times. The chain couples TRBV2 to TRBJ2-5, with D maybe TRBD2 (5 bases). Per the germline V gene, CDR1 is SNHLY and CDR2 is FYNNEI. There are 14 residues in the CDR3. Trimming shortened V by 5 bases and J by 1 base, and 11 bases separated the two germline ends. CDR3 protein: CASSTRAVQETQYF. The CDR3 coding sequence is TGTGCCAGCAGTACGCGGGCGGTCCAAGAGACCCAGTACTTC. The whole variable domain, filled in from reference TRBV2 and TRBJ2-5, reads EPEVTQTPSHQVTQMGQEVILRCVPISNHLYFYWYRQILGQKVEFLVSFYNNEISEKSEIFDDQFSVERPDGSNFTLKIRSTKLEDSAMYFCASSTRAVQETQYFGPGTRLLVL.

This clonotype has ten or more counts. This chain links TRBV12-3 or TRBV12-4 with TRBJ2-7; 7 positions match TRBD2. The CDR3 contains 15 residues. V lost 3 bases to trimming and J lost 0 bases; unmatched junction nucleotides: 5. The CDR3: CASSFSAGVSYEQYV. The CDR3 bases are TGTGCCAGCAGTTTCTCCGCGGGGGTCTCCTACGAGCAGTACGTC.

This clonotype was detected a few times. The chain links TRBV5-1 to TRBJ1-6, with 10 bases aligning to TRBD1. CDR3 length equals 17 residues. Trimming took 3 bases from V and 2 from J; bases not matched to a gene: 5. Germline CDR1 and CDR2: SGHRS and YFSETQ. The CDR3 DNA sequence: TGCGCCAGCAGCTGGGGACAGGGGCTGGCCTATAATTCACCCCTCCACTTT. Its protein is CASSWGQGLAYNSPLHF.

This clonotype came up a few times. This chain connects TRBV5-1 to TRBJ2-5; TRBD2 matches 16 bases. CDR1 is SGHRS and CDR2 is YFSETQ in the germline V gene. The CDR3 covers 17 residues. With V trimmed by 3 bases and J by 3 bases, 5 bases remained unmatched. The CDR3 DNA sequence: TGCGCCAGCAGCTCGGGACTAGCGGGGGGGCCGGAAGAGACCCAGTACTTC. Its protein product is CASSSGLAGGPEETQYF.

This clonotype was seen more than once but under ten times. This rearrangement joins TRBV5-1 to TRBJ1-1; 8 bases map to TRBD1. J lost 7 bases, V lost 1 base, and 6 bases had no gene match. The CDR3 runs to 14 residues. Germline V lookup: CDR1 SGHRS, CDR2 YFSETQ. CDR3 DNA: TGCGCCAGCAGCTTGCGACAGGGGCTTGGTGAAGCTTTCTTT. It translates to CASSLRQGLGEAFF.

This sequence joins TRBV7-2 and TRBJ2-7, with D perhaps matching TRBD1 or TRBD2 (5 bases each). The V end was cut by 5 bases, the J end by 2 bases, with 13 bases between. The CDR3 sequence is 14 residues long. Germline CDR1 SGHTA, CDR2 FQGNSA. Written as DNA, the CDR3 is TGTGCCAGCAGCCCGAGACGGGGCCCCTACGAGCAGTACTTC. Its protein product is CASSPRRGPYEQYF.

The chain links TRBV20-1 to TRBJ1-5; weak D call: TRBD1 (6 bases). The germline V gene encodes CDR1 DFQATT and CDR2 SNEGSKA (reference sequence). The CDR3 contains 14 residues. The CDR3 is CTVASTGRYQPQHF. The CDR3 nucleotides read TGCACCGTCGCTTCGACAGGCAGATATCAGCCCCAGCATTTT.

This clonotype was seen a handful of times. A much bigger clone sits one base away, suggesting this may be a read error. This sequence joins TRBV11-2 and TRBJ2-1; possibly TRBD1 for D (5 bases). Germline assignment: CDR1 SGHAT and CDR2 FQNNGV. Deletions cut 3 bases from V and 4 bases from J, with 10 bases between. The CDR3 extends over 14 amino acids. The CDR3 here is CASSLGPEYNEQFF. The CDR3 region has the DNA TGTGCCAGCAGCTTGGGGCCGGAGTACAATGAGCAGTTCTTC.

J is TRBJ2-3 and V is TRBV4-1; possibly TRBD2 for D (6 bases). The CDR3 contains 15 residues. The V end lost 3 bases, the J end lost 8 bases, and 18 bases lay between the germline ends. Germline V gene data show CDR1 as MGHRA and CDR2 as YSYEKL. CDR3 in amino acids: CASSQAGTVQGTQYF. DNA of the CDR3: TGCGCCAGCAGCCAGGCTGGGACTGTTCAGGGTACGCAGTATTTT.

This clonotype was seen a few times. The V call is TRBV10-3, the J call TRBJ2-3, with D possibly being TRBD2 (6 bases). Germline V gives CDR1 ENHRY, CDR2 SYGVKD. With 9 bases removed from V and 6 bases from J, the gap between germline ends came to 13 bases. CDR3 length: 12 amino acids. The CDR3 nucleotides read TGTGCCATTCGGAGGGGCGAGGATACGCAGTATTTT. Protein product: CAIRRGEDTQYF.

This clonotype was seen only a few times. V is TRBV29-1 and J is TRBJ1-2; D call uncertain. The length of the CDR3 is 12 residues. Trimming removed 4 bases at V and 3 bases at J, with 9 bases between. Looked up from germline, CDR1 is SQVTM and CDR2 is ANQGSEA. CDR3 sequence: CSVVEEYYGYTF. The CDR3 DNA follows: TGCAGCGTTGTAGAGGAATACTATGGCTACACCTTC.

The chain uses TRBV12-3 or TRBV12-4 and TRBJ2-7; a possible D gene is TRBD1 (6 bases). V was shortened by 6 bases and J by 2 bases, with 11 bases between the two germline ends. The CDR3 loop spans 13 amino acids. The CDR3 spells CASSAGDAYEQYV. The CDR3 nucleotides read TGTGCCAGCAGCGCAGGGGACGCCTACGAGCAGTACGTC.

The V and J genes are TRBV7-2 and TRBJ1-2; a weak D match, TRBD1 (6 bases). Germline V gives CDR1 SGHTA, CDR2 FQGNSA. Between the trimmed V and J ends, which lost 3 bases and 6 bases, there was a span of 23 bases. The CDR3 sequence is 17 residues long. The CDR3 spells CASSFILRGPGLDGYTF. In nucleotides, the CDR3 is TGTGCCAGCAGCTTCATTCTGCGGGGGCCAGGGTTGGATGGCTACACCTTC.

This sequence joins TRBV29-1 and TRBJ2-1; weak D call: TRBD2 (6 bases). The CDR3 runs 11 residues. Germline V gene lookup returns CDR1 SQVTM and CDR2 ANQGSEA. The CDR3 DNA follows: TGCTCCGGGGGAGATTACAATGAGCAGTTCTTC. This codes for CSGGDYNEQFF.

This clonotype was observed at least ten times. The chain uses TRBV12-3 or TRBV12-4 and TRBJ2-5; D is unresolved. Trimming cost V 6 bases and J 0 bases, with 5 bases left between them. The CDR3 extends over 12 amino acids. CDR3 DNA sequence: TGTGCCAGCAGCTTCCACCAAGAGACCCAGTACTTC. This gives the protein CASSFHQETQYF.

J is TRBJ2-1 and V is TRBV7-9; TRBD2 matches at 9 bases. Germline V gives CDR1 SEHNR, CDR2 FQNEAQ (reference sequence). V lost 5 bases, J lost 6 bases, and 8 bases stayed unmatched. CDR3 length: 15 amino acids. CDR3 DNA: TGTGCCAGCAGCGCCCGCGGGGGGGCCGGCAATGAGCAGTTCTTC. This sequence encodes CASSARGGAGNEQFF.

In its sample, this clonotype was seen a few times. The gene calls are TRBV15 and TRBJ2-1; D possibly uses TRBD1 or TRBD2 (5 bases each). Trimming removed 4 bases at V and 0 bases at J, with 16 bases between. CDR1 and CDR2 (germline): LNHNV, YYDKDF (reference sequence). The CDR3 is made up of 17 amino acids. The CDR3 sequence: CATSTQRAGSSYNEQFF. DNA of the CDR3: TGTGCCACCAGCACCCAACGGGCAGGGAGCTCCTACAATGAGCAGTTCTTC.

In this sample, this clonotype turned up a few times. The CDR3 nucleotides are TGTGCCAGCAGTTACCACCGGGACAGGGGGTCCCCGGAGCAGTTCTTC. Translation gives CASSYHRDRGSPEQFF. This chain connects TRBV6-2 or TRBV6-3 to TRBJ2-1; the match to TRBD1 covers 11 bases. Germline V lookup: CDR1 MNHEY, CDR2 SVGEGT. The CDR3 extends over 16 amino acids. The junction had 10 bases not matched to a gene; V was cut back by 2 bases and J by 10 bases.

The chain uses TRBV5-6 and TRBJ1-2; D gene unclear. This CDR3 spans 14 amino acids. CDR1 is SGHDT and CDR2 is YYEEEE in the germline V gene. Trimming removed 0 bases from V and 3 bases from J, with 9 bases in between. The DNA of the CDR3 is TGTGCCAGCAGCTTGGTTAACACGGACTATGGCTACACCTTC. Translated: CASSLVNTDYGYTF.

The chain is built from TRBV12-3 or TRBV12-4 and TRBJ2-3; no reliable D call. The CDR3 spans 14 residues. V shed 3 bases and J shed 0 bases, with 7 bases lying between them. The CDR3 DNA follows: TGTGCCAGCAGTTTGCTAGAGAGCACAGATACGCAGTATTTT. This encodes CASSLLESTDTQYF.

The chain links TRBV5-6 to TRBJ2-3; D is unresolved. The CDR3 runs 13 residues. V was shortened by 3 bases and J by 9 bases, with 14 bases between the two germline ends. Looked up from germline, CDR1 is SGHDT and CDR2 is YYEEEE. The CDR3 protein is CASSSLRSGTQYF. The CDR3 DNA is TGTGCCAGCAGCTCGCTAAGATCCGGGACGCAGTATTTT.

This clonotype was detected a few times. The chain links TRBV2 to TRBJ2-2; unclear D gene. V gave up 5 bases and J gave up 4 bases, with 8 bases separating them. Germline values: CDR1 SNHLY, CDR2 FYNNEI. The CDR3 has 13 residues. For the CDR3, the DNA is TGTGCCAGCAGTAGGAATCCCACCGGGGAGCTGTTTTTT. Protein product: CASSRNPTGELFF.

This clonotype was seen a handful of times. The V gene is TRBV28, the J gene TRBJ1-3, with TRBD1 as a possible D gene (5 bases). Trimming pared 1 base from V and 4 bases from J, leaving 11 bases between. Germline-derived CDR1 and CDR2 are MDHEN and SYDVKM. The CDR3 totals 15 residues. DNA of the CDR3: TGTGCCAGCAGTTTATTATTGGGGCTGGGAAACACCATATATTTT. Translated, it gives CASSLLLGLGNTIYF.

This clonotype was counted a few times. CDR3 sequence: CASSPQVGGLNEKLFF. The CDR3 DNA follows: TGCGCCAGCAGCCCCCAAGTCGGGGGGCTTAATGAAAAACTGTTTTTT. The chain uses TRBV5-1 and TRBJ1-4; D might be TRBD1 (6 bases). The CDR3 totals 16 residues. Trimming left V 4 bases short and J 4 bases short, with 17 bases between. Germline V lookup: CDR1 SGHRS, CDR2 YFSETQ. Full variable domain (outside the CDR3, taken from reference TRBV5-1 and TRBJ1-4): KAGVTQTPRYLIKTRGQQVTLSCSPISGHRSVSWYQQTPGQGLQFLFEYFSETQRNKGNFPGRFSGRQFSNSRSEMNVSTLELGDSALYLCASSPQVGGLNEKLFFGSGTQLSVL.

The V and J genes are TRBV7-2 and TRBJ1-2, with D possibly being TRBD1 (5 bases). Trimming cost V 5 bases and J 4 bases, with 20 bases left between them. This CDR3 is 16 amino acids long. The germline gives CDR1 SGHTA, CDR2 FQGNSA. The CDR3 DNA sequence: TGTGCCAGCAGCCCGACAGACCCCCGGACCCTCTATGGCTACACCTTC. Translating it yields CASSPTDPRTLYGYTF.